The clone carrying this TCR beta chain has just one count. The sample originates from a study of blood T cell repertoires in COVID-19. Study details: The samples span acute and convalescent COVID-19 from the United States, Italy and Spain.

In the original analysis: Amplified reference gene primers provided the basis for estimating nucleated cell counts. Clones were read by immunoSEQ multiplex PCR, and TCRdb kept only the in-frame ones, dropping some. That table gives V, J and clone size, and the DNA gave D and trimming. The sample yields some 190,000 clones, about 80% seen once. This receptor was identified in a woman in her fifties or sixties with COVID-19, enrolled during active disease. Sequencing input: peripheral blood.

The CDR3 reads CASSFEVGRKPLHF. The CDR3 DNA follows: TGTGCCAGCAGCTTCGAAGTGGGGCGTAAACCCCTCCACTTT. The chain has TRBV5-6 and TRBJ1-6, with D possibly TRBD1 on 5 matching bases. This CDR3 region has 14 residues. Germline assignment: CDR1 SGHDT and CDR2 YYEEEE. Trimming pared 2 bases from V and 12 bases from J, leaving 15 bases between.